The sequence of this T cell receptor beta chain was determined in a study of cytomegalovirus exposure and HLA in healthy donors. Across the study: An earlier analysis identified approximately 120 million unique TCR beta sequences in about 180 million T cells.

V was trimmed by 3 bases and J by 5 bases, leaving 21 bases between them. The CDR3 loop spans 16 amino acids. Looked up from germline, CDR1 is SGHNT and CDR2 is YYREEE (reference sequence). Nominally healthy donors provided the samples, though records likely missed some immune exposures. On this clone itself: Its specificity is unknown.

The PCR made use of 60 Vbeta and 13 Jbeta primers. Sequencing used immunoSEQ multiplex PCR; TCRdb keeps in-frame clones, though not all of them. This sample has under 250,000 clones; 70% to 90% occur once, and the top ten carry about 2.5%. Study-level points and caveats: Information on immune exposure was restricted to one variable (CMV serostatus).

This clonotype was sampled from a woman in her 50s in good health and CMV-seronegative. The rearrangement uses TRBV5-4 and TRBJ2-7; possibly TRBD1 for D (5 bases). The sample taken for sequencing was PBMCs. CDR3 loop: CASSSRYRGRDNEQYF. The CDR3 nucleotides are TGTGCCAGCAGCTCCCGATACCGCGGCAGGGATAACGAGCAGTACTTC.